Listed below are T cell receptor beta chains from one sample, sequenced in a study of OX40 agonist ivuxolimab in advanced cancers. The table came from immunoSEQ multiplex PCR; TCRdb's copy has only in-frame clones and leaves some out. The sample includes 97,000 or so clones, 90% seen only once; the top ten take 0.15% to 0.2%. The sequenced sample was CD4+ or CD8+ T cells sorted from blood, obtained in a trial of the OX40 agonist ivuxolimab. Every receptor here comes from an adult with an advanced solid tumor such as melanoma, head and neck, liver or kidney cancer. CDR3s include the opening cysteine and the closing phenylalanine or tryptophan. The D gene is left open where the match is weak. Rows give clone size only sometimes, using once, few, many, or a class for an expanded clone.

NA	NA	TRBJ1-4	TRBV5-1	CASSQPRGVSGTNEKLFF	TGCGCCAGCAGCCAACCTCGAGGGGTTTCGGGAACTAATGAAAAACTGTTTTTT
NA	NA	TRBJ1-3	TRBV10-3	CAITTQGRNTIYF	TGTGCCATCACAACACAGGGCCGAAACACCATATATTTT
NA	once	TRBJ2-1	TRBV28	CASSLNNNEQFF	TGTGCCAGCAGTTTAAATAACAATGAGCAGTTCTTC
NA	NA	TRBJ2-2	TRBV9	CASSTQPANTGELFF	TGTGCCAGCAGCACCCAACCTGCGAACACCGGGGAGCTGTTTTTT
TRBD2	NA	TRBJ2-2	TRBV5-1	CASSQWTSGSFLDTGELFF	TGCGCCAGCAGCCAGTGGACTAGCGGGAGTTTCCTGGACACCGGGGAGCTGTTTTTT
NA	NA	TRBJ2-7	TRBV30	CAFGQPPGEQYF	TGTGCCTTCGGACAGCCGCCGGGCGAGCAGTACTTC
NA	NA	TRBJ1-5	TRBV27	CASRSGQIGSNQPQHF	TGTGCCAGCAGATCCGGACAGATCGGGAGCAATCAGCCCCAGCATTTT
NA	NA	TRBJ1-1	TRBV5-4	CATGVAMNTEAFF	TGTGCCACAGGGGTCGCCATGAACACTGAAGCTTTCTTT
NA	NA	TRBJ2-5	TRBV5-4	CASSLAGKAVETQYF	TGTGCCAGCAGCTTGGCAGGGAAGGCGGTCGAGACCCAGTACTTC
NA	NA	TRBJ1-1	TRBV6-1	CASSGSDTEAFF	TGTGCCAGCAGTGGTTCGGACACTGAAGCTTTCTTT
TRBD1	NA	TRBJ1-2	TRBV10-3	CAIRDRVSYGYTF	TGTGCCATCAGAGACAGGGTGAGCTATGGCTACACCTTC
NA	NA	TRBJ1-2	TRBV14	CASSSTGYGGYTF	TGTGCCAGCAGCTCAACAGGGTACGGTGGCTACACCTTC
NA	NA	TRBJ1-4	TRBV5-1	CASSSLTNEKLFF	TGCGCCAGCAGCTCATTAACTAATGAAAAACTGTTTTTT
NA	few	TRBJ2-3	TRBV7-9	CASSPKAGISVDTQYF	TGTGCCAGCAGCCCGAAAGCGGGTATCTCGGTCGATACGCAGTATTTT
TRBD2	NA	TRBJ2-1	TRBV9	CASSVSPIPGLASDNEQFF	TGTGCCAGCAGCGTATCGCCAATACCAGGACTAGCGAGTGACAATGAGCAGTTCTTC
NA	once	TRBJ2-7	TRBV19	CAPPDYEQYF	TGTGCCCCCCCCGACTACGAGCAGTACTTC
NA	once	TRBJ2-2	TRBV30	CAWSVQSTGELFF	TGTGCCTGGAGTGTACAGAGCACCGGGGAGCTGTTTTTT
TRBD2	NA	TRBJ2-2	TRBV9	CASSQTSGGELFF	TGTGCCAGCAGCCAGACTAGCGGGGGGGAGCTGTTTTTT
TRBD2	NA	TRBJ2-3	TRBV5-1	CASSLRTSGGSDTQYF	TGCGCCAGCAGCTTGCGGACTAGCGGGGGCTCAGATACGCAGTATTTT
TRBD1	NA	TRBJ1-3	TRBV19	CASSSQGASGNTIYF	TGTGCCAGTAGTTCCCAGGGGGCTTCTGGAAACACCATATATTTT
NA	NA	TRBJ1-2	TRBV6-1	CASSQSDSNYGYTF	TGTGCCAGCAGCCAAAGCGACAGTAACTATGGCTACACCTTC
NA	NA	TRBJ1-1	TRBV5-1	CASSFGLRNTEAFF	TGCGCCAGCAGCTTCGGATTAAGAAACACTGAAGCTTTCTTT
NA	NA	TRBJ2-2	TRBV7-9	CASSPRTNTGELFF	TGTGCCAGCAGCCCCCGGACGAACACCGGGGAGCTGTTTTTT
NA	NA	TRBJ2-3	TRBV5-1	CASSRTDLPTRDTQYF	TGCGCCAGCAGCAGGACTGATCTCCCCACACGAGATACGCAGTATTTT
TRBD1	NA	TRBJ1-1	TRBV19	CASSMPGQGMISGAFF	TGTGCCAGTAGTATGCCTGGACAGGGGATGATTTCGGGGGCTTTCTTT
NA	NA	TRBJ2-7	TRBV7-9	CASSLAGAVSYEQYF	TGTGCCAGCAGCTTAGCAGGGGCAGTCTCCTACGAGCAGTACTTC
NA	NA	TRBJ2-7	TRBV6-6	CASSQYRGTYEQYF	TGTGCCAGCAGCCAATACAGAGGGACCTACGAGCAGTACTTC
TRBD1	NA	TRBJ1-1	TRBV2	CASSRDRVNTEAFF	TGTGCCAGCAGCCGGGACAGGGTGAACACTGAAGCTTTCTTT
NA	few	TRBJ2-1	TRBV7-3	CASSTLLGHEQFF	TGTGCCAGCAGCACGCTACTAGGGCATGAGCAGTTCTTC
NA	NA	TRBJ2-1	TRBV5-1	CASSVLTGSSRVDNEQFF	TGCGCCAGCAGCGTACTGACCGGGAGTTCACGGGTGGACAATGAGCAGTTCTTC
NA	NA	TRBJ2-3	TRBV2	CASSEAGGTQYF	TGTGCCAGCAGTGAAGCAGGGGGTACGCAGTATTTT
NA	NA	TRBJ2-5	TRBV6-6	CASSYSGGQETQYF	TGTGCCAGCAGTTACTCTGGCGGCCAAGAGACCCAGTACTTC
NA	once	TRBJ2-1	TRBV6-5	CASTVGRGSYNEQFF	TGTGCCAGCACGGTAGGACGCGGCTCCTACAATGAGCAGTTCTTC
TRBD1	once	TRBJ1-3	TRBV13	CASSLQGAGNTIYF	TGTGCCAGCAGCTTACAGGGGGCGGGAAACACCATATATTTT
TRBD2	NA	TRBJ2-3	TRBV11-3	CASSLRGSGGAADTQYF	TGTGCCAGCAGCCTGAGGGGTAGCGGGGGGGCCGCAGATACGCAGTATTTT
NA	NA	TRBJ1-5	TRBV5-4	CASSPWGQPQHF	TGTGCCAGCAGCCCTTGGGGACAGCCCCAGCATTTT
NA	NA	TRBJ2-2	TRBV9	CASSVESVPVPGELFF	TGTGCCAGCAGCGTAGAGTCAGTCCCCGTTCCCGGGGAGCTGTTTTTT
NA	NA	TRBJ2-3	TRBV6-4	CASSEGGFSTDTQYF	TGTGCCAGCAGTGAAGGGGGATTCAGCACAGATACGCAGTATTTT
NA	once	TRBJ1-1	TRBV6-1	CASSVGGNTEAFF	TGTGCCAGCAGTGTGGGAGGGAACACTGAAGCTTTCTTT
NA	NA	TRBJ2-7	TRBV5-6	CASSLAVVRIAYEQYF	TGTGCCAGCAGCTTGGCGGTCGTCAGGATAGCCTACGAGCAGTACTTC
TRBD1	NA	TRBJ1-5	TRBV7-2	CASSSGQGQPQHF	TGTGCCAGCAGCTCAGGACAGGGGCAGCCCCAGCATTTT
NA	NA	TRBJ1-4	TRBV2	CAGTQKTATNEKLFF	TGTGCCGGAACCCAGAAAACAGCAACTAATGAAAAACTGTTTTTT
NA	once	TRBJ2-2	TRBV5-1	CASSKGTSSTGELFF	TGCGCCAGCAGCAAAGGGACTTCAAGTACCGGGGAGCTGTTTTTT
NA	once	TRBJ2-7	TRBV11-3	CASAGYEQYF	TGTGCCAGCGCAGGTTACGAGCAGTACTTC
NA	NA	TRBJ1-3	TRBV18	CASSPTGSSGNTIYF	TGTGCCAGCTCACCTACGGGGAGCTCTGGAAACACCATATATTTT
NA	NA	TRBJ1-2	TRBV2	CASILGGAKLYGYTF	TGTGCCAGCATCTTGGGGGGGGCGAAGTTATACGGCTACACCTTC